The 14 T cell receptor beta chains below come from one sample, sequenced in a study of T cell responses to AZD1222 COVID-19 vaccine. Libraries were prepared by immunoSEQ multiplex PCR; TCRdb keeps only in-frame clonotypes and omits some of them. This repertoire shows about 150,000 clones, 90% found once; its top ten account for 1.5% to 2%. The sample in question was peripheral blood, obtained on day 0 of AZD1222 vaccination. Receptors were obtained from an adult in good health.

This clone came up once. This chain connects TRBV6-5 to TRBJ2-5; tentative D call: TRBD2 (5 bases). V gave up 0 bases and J gave up 0 bases, with 8 bases separating them. The germline V gene encodes CDR1 MNHEY and CDR2 SVGAGI. The CDR3 length is 15 residues. This CDR3 reads CASSYSTGYQETQYF. The DNA for the CDR3 is TGTGCCAGCAGTTACTCGACGGGGTACCAAGAGACCCAGTACTTC.

This clone was seen a handful of times. This rearrangement joins TRBV5-4 to TRBJ2-7, with 14 bases aligning to TRBD2. This CDR3 is built from 17 residues. Germline loops: CDR1 SGHNT, CDR2 YYREEE (reference sequence). Trimming cost V 0 bases and J 6 bases; bases outside gene matches: 8. DNA of the CDR3: TGTGCCAGCAGCTTGGGCCCTTTGACTAGCGGGAGGGTCGAGCAGTACTTC. Protein: CASSLGPLTSGRVEQYF.

The CDR3 reads CASSPRTYGDLGEKLFF. The CDR3 DNA is TGCGCCAGCAGCCCTCGAACATACGGGGATTTAGGTGAAAAACTGTTTTTT. This chain uses TRBV4-3 with TRBJ1-4; D is uncertain. The germline V gene encodes CDR1 LGHNA and CDR2 YSLEER. V lost 4 bases, J lost 7 bases, and 22 bases lay in between. The CDR3 is 17 amino acids.

The chain uses TRBV12-3 or TRBV12-4 and TRBJ1-3; no clear D. The V end lost 6 bases, the J end lost 4 bases, and 10 bases lay between the germline ends. The CDR3 is 13 residues long. CDR3 nucleotides: TGTGCCAGCAGCTCACATACAGGAAACACCATATATTTT. It specifies CASSSHTGNTIYF.

The V call is TRBV5-6, the J call TRBJ1-2; D uncertain. This CDR3 contains 13 residues. V was clipped by 2 bases and J by 8 bases, with 13 bases between them. From germline, CDR1 is SGHDT and CDR2 YYEEEE. CDR3: CASSFGQVWGYTF. Here the CDR3 DNA reads TGTGCCAGCAGCTTTGGGCAGGTGTGGGGCTACACCTTC.

The gene calls are TRBV11-1 and TRBJ1-1; D might be TRBD1 (5 bases). The V end lost 5 bases, the J end lost 1 base, and 11 bases lay between the germline ends. CDR1 and CDR2 from the germline V gene are SGHAT and FQDESV (reference sequence). The CDR3 sequence is 14 residues long. The CDR3 here is CASSKGRENTEAFF. In DNA form, the CDR3 reads TGTGCCAGCAGCAAGGGACGGGAGAACACTGAAGCTTTCTTT.

The chain couples TRBV7-2 to TRBJ2-2; 12 nucleotides agree with TRBD2. J gave up 2 bases and V 5 bases, and 6 bases lay outside the gene matches. The CDR3 runs to 17 residues. CDR1 is SGHTA, CDR2 FQGNSA, per germline. In DNA, the CDR3 is TGTGCCAGCAGCCCCGGACTAGCGGGAACCAACACCGGGGAGCTGTTTTTT. Translation gives CASSPGLAGTNTGELFF. The full variable domain, its missing parts supplied by reference TRBV7-2 and TRBJ2-2, is GAGVSQSPSNKVTEKGKDVELRCDPISGHTALYWYRQSLGQGLEFLIYFQGNSAPDKSGLPSDRFSAERTGGSVSTLTIQRTQQEDSAVYLCASSPGLAGTNTGELFFGEGSRLTVL.

The rearrangement joins TRBV19 to TRBJ1-1; D is ambiguous. V was shortened by 3 bases and J by 0 bases, with 11 bases between the two germline ends. The CDR3 extends over 15 amino acids. Germline loops: CDR1 LNHDA, CDR2 SQIVND (reference sequence). The CDR3 is CASSIGIRMNTEAFF. As DNA, the CDR3 is TGTGCCAGTAGTATCGGGATCCGCATGAACACTGAAGCTTTCTTT. Looking up the rest from reference TRBV19 and TRBJ1-1 gives the full variable domain: DGGITQSPKYLFRKEGQNVTLSCEQNLNHDAMYWYRQDPGQGLRLIYYSQIVNDFQKGDIAEGYSVSREKKESFPLTVTSAQKNPTAFYLCASSIGIRMNTEAFFGQGTRLTVV.

This chain joins TRBV28 and TRBJ2-4; weak D call: TRBD1 (5 bases). Germline V gene data show CDR1 as MDHEN and CDR2 as SYDVKM. V dropped 6 bases and J dropped 0 bases, with 15 bases sitting between them. The CDR3 covers 16 residues. The CDR3 spells CASRNGHWIAKNIQYF. The CDR3 DNA reads as TGTGCCAGCAGAAACGGACATTGGATAGCCAAAAACATTCAGTACTTC.

The CDR3 bases are TGTGCCAGCAGCACTATCGTCACGACAGGGAACACTGAAGCTTTCTTT. It specifies CASSTIVTTGNTEAFF. V and J are TRBV28 and TRBJ1-1; a possible D gene is TRBD1 (6 bases). Trimming took off 6 bases at V and 1 base at J, with 18 bases between the two ends. Germline V CDR1 and CDR2: MDHEN, SYDVKM. CDR3 length: 16 amino acids.

The chain employs TRBV5-4 and TRBJ1-1; D is perhaps TRBD1 (5 bases). This CDR3 has 17 residues. V was trimmed by 0 bases and J by 0 bases, leaving 15 bases between them. Germline loops: CDR1 SGHNT, CDR2 YYREEE (reference sequence). The CDR3 is CASSLVGRGGLNTEAFF. In nucleotides, the CDR3 is TGTGCCAGCAGCTTGGTTGGCCGGGGGGGGTTGAACACTGAAGCTTTCTTT.

This sequence joins TRBV11-2 and TRBJ2-6, with D possibly matching TRBD2 (6 bases). Germline V gives CDR1 SGHAT, CDR2 FQNNGV. The CDR3 is 17 amino acids. Trimming removed 0 bases from V and 1 base from J, with 10 bases in between. The DNA for the CDR3 is TGTGCCAGCAGCTTAGAGGGACTCGCTTCTGGGGCCAACGTCCTGACTTTC. Translated, it gives CASSLEGLASGANVLTF.

The chain combines TRBV6-1 with TRBJ1-5; D ambiguous. V dropped 2 bases and J dropped 0 bases, with 8 bases sitting between them. The CDR3 loop spans 15 amino acids. CDR1 and CDR2 from the germline V gene are MNHNS and SASEGT. The CDR3 bases are TGTGCCAGCAGTGAAATGGGGAATAGCAATCAGCCCCAGCATTTT. This translates into CASSEMGNSNQPQHF.

The chain combines TRBV7-9 with TRBJ2-5; the match to TRBD2 covers 10 bases. Trimming cost V 5 bases and J 0 bases; bases outside gene matches: 9. This CDR3 is built from 17 residues. CDR1 and CDR2 from the germline V gene are SEHNR and FQNEAQ (reference sequence). CDR3 nucleotides: TGTGCCAGCAGCCCCCCGGGACTAGCGCTGTACCAAGAGACCCAGTACTTC. It specifies CASSPPGLALYQETQYF.